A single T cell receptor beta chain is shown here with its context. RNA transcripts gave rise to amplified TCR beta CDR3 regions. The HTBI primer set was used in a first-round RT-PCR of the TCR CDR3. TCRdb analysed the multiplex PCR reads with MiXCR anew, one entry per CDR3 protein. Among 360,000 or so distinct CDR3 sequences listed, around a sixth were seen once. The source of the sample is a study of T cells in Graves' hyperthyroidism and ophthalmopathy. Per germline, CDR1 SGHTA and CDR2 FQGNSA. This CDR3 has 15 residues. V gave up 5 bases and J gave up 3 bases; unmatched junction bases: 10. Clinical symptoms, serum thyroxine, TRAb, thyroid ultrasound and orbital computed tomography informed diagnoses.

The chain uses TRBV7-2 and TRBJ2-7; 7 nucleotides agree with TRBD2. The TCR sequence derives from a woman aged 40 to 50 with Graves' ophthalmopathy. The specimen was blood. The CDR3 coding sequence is TGTGCCAGCAGCCTTACTAGCGCAAACAACTACGAGCAGTACTTC. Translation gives CASSLTSANNYEQYF. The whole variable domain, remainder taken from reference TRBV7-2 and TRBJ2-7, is GAGVSQSPSNKVTEKGKDVELRCDPISGHTALYWYRQSLGQGLEFLIYFQGNSAPDKSGLPSDRFSAERTGGSVSTLTIQRTQQEDSAVYLCASSLTSANNYEQYFGPGTRLTVT.